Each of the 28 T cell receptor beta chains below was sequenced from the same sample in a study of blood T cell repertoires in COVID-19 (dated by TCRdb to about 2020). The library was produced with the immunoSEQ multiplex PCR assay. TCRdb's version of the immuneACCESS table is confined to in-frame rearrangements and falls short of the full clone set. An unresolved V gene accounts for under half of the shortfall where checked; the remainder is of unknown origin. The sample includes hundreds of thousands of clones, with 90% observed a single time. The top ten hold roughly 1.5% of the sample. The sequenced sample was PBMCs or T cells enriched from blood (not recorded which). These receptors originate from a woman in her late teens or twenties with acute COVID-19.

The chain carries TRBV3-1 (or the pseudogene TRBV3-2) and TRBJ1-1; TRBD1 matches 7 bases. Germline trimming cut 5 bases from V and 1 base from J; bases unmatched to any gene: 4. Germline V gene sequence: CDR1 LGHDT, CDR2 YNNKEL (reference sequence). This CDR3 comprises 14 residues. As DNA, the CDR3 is TGTGCCAGCAGCGACAGGACAGGGAACACTGAAGCTTTCTTT. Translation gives CASSDRTGNTEAFF.

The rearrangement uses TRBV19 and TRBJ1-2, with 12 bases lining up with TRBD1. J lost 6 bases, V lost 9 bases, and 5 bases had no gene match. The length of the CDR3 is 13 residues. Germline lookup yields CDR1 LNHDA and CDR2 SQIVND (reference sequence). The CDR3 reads CASTGTGGNGYTF. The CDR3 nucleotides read TGTGCCAGCACCGGGACAGGGGGCAATGGCTACACCTTC.

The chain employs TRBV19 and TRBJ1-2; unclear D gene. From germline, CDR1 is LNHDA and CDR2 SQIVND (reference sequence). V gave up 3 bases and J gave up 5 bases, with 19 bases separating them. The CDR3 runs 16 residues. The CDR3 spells CASSIVIGAGEYGYTF. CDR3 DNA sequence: TGTGCCAGTAGTATTGTTATCGGCGCCGGGGAATATGGCTACACCTTC.

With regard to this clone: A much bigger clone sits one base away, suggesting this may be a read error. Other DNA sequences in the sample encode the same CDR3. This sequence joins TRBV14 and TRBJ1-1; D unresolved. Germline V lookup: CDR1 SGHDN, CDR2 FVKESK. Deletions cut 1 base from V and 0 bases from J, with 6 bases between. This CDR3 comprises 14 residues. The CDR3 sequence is CASSQAGMNTEAFF. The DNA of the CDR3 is TGTGCCAGCAGCCAAGCGGGGATGAACACTGAAGCTTTCTTT.

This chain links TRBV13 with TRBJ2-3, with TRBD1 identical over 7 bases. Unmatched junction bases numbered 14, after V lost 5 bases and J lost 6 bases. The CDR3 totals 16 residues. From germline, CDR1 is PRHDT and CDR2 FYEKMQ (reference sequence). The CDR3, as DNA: TGTGCCAGCAGCCAAAAACAGGGGTCGGGTCTTGATACGCAGTATTTT. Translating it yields CASSQKQGSGLDTQYF. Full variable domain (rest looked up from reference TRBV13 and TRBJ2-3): AAGVIQSPRHLIKEKRETATLKCYPIPRHDTVYWYQQGPGQDPQFLISFYEKMQSDKGSIPDRFSAQQFSDYHSELNMSSLELGDSALYFCASSQKQGSGLDTQYFGPGTRLTVL.

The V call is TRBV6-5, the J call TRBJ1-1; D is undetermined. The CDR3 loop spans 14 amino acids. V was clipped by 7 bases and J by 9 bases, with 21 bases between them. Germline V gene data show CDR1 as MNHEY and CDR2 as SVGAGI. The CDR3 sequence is CASTPPGVSSKAFF. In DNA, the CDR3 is TGTGCCAGCACCCCCCCCGGGGTGAGTTCGAAAGCTTTCTTT.

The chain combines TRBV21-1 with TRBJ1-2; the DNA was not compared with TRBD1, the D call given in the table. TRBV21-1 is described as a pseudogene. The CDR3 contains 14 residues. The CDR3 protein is CASSNYRRNYGYTF. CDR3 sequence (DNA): TGTGCCAGCAGCAATTACAGACGGAACTATGGCTACACCTTC.

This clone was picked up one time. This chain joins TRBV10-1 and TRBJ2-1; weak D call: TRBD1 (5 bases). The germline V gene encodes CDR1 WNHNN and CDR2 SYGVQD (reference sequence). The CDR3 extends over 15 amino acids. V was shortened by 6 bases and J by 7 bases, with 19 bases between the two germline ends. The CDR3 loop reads CASSQQGYRVNEQFF. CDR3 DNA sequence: TGCGCCAGCAGCCAGCAGGGTTATAGGGTAAATGAGCAGTTCTTC.

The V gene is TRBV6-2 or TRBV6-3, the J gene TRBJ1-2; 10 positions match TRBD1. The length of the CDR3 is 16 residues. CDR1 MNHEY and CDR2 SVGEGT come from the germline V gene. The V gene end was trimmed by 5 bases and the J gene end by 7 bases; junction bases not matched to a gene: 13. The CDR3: CASSPRRGTGEGGYTF. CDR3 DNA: TGTGCCAGCAGTCCGCGACGCGGGACAGGGGAGGGTGGCTACACCTTC.

Written as DNA, the CDR3 is TGTGCCAGCAAAAGGGGCTCTGGAAACACCATATATTTT. This gives the protein CASKRGSGNTIYF. The V gene is TRBV12-3 or TRBV12-4, the J gene TRBJ1-3, with D tentatively TRBD1 (5 bases). The CDR3 has 13 amino acids. V shed 7 bases and J shed 0 bases, with 7 bases lying between them.

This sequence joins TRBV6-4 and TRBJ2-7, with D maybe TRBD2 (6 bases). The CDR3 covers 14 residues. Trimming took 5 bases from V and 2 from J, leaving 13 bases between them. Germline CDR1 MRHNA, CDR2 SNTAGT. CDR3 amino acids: CASSYRGIPYEQYF. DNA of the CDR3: TGTGCCAGCAGTTATCGGGGGATCCCCTACGAGCAGTACTTC.

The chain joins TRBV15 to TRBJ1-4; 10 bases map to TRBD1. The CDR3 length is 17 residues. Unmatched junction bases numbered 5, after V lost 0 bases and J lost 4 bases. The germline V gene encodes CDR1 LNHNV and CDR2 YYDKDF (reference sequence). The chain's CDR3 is CATSRDPGDRGNEKLFF. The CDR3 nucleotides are TGTGCCACCAGCAGAGATCCCGGGGACAGGGGTAATGAAAAACTGTTTTTT.

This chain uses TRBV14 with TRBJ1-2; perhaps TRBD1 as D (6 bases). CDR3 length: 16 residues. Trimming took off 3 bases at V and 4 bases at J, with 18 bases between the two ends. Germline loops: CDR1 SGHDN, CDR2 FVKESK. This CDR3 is CASSHPTGQPPYGYTF. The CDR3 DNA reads TGTGCCAGCAGCCACCCAACAGGACAGCCTCCCTATGGCTACACCTTC.

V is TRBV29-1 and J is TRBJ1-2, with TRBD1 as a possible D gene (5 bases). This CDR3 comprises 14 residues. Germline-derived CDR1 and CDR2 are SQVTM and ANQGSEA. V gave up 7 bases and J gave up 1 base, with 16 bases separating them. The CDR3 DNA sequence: TGCAGCGGAGGTAGCGGGGGAGTTAACTATGGCTACACCTTC. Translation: CSGGSGGVNYGYTF.

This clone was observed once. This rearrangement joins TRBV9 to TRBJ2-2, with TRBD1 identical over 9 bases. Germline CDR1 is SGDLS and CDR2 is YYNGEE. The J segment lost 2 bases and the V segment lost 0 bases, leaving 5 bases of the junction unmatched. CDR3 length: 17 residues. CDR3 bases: TGTGCCAGCAGCGTAGCACCGGGACAGGGCAACACCGGGGAGCTGTTTTTT. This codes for CASSVAPGQGNTGELFF.

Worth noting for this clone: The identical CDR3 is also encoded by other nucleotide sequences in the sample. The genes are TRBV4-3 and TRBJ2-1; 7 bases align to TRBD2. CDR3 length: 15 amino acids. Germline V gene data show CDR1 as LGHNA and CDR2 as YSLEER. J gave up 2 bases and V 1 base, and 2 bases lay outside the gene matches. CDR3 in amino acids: CASSQASGAYNEQFF. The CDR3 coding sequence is TGCGCCAGCAGCCAAGCTAGCGGTGCCTACAATGAGCAGTTCTTC.

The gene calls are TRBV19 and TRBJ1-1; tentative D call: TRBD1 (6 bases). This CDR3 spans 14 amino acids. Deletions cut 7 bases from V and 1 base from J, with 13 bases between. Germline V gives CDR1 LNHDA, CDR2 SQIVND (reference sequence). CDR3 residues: CASTLTGGNTEAFF. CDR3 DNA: TGTGCCAGTACCCTGACAGGCGGGAACACTGAAGCTTTCTTT.

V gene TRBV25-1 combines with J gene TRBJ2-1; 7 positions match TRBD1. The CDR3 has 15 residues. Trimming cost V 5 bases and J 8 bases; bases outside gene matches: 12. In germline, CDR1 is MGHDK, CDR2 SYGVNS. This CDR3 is CASSRRDSGRDEQFF. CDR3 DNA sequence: TGTGCCAGCAGTCGCCGGGACAGCGGACGGGATGAGCAGTTCTTC.

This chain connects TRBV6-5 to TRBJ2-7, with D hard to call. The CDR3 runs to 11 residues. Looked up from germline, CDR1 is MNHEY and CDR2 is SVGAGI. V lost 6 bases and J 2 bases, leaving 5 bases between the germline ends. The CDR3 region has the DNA TGTGCCAGCAGCTCCCCCTACGAGCAGTACTTC. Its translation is CASSSPYEQYF.

The CDR3 is CASSLVGQGPSSGNTIYF. DNA for the CDR3: TGCGCCAGCAGCTTGGTCGGACAGGGACCCTCCTCTGGAAACACCATATATTTT. This chain links TRBV5-1 with TRBJ1-3; 8 bases line up with TRBD1. The CDR3 runs to 18 residues. With V trimmed by 0 bases and J by 0 bases, 8 bases remained unmatched. CDR1 is SGHRS and CDR2 is YFSETQ in the germline V gene.

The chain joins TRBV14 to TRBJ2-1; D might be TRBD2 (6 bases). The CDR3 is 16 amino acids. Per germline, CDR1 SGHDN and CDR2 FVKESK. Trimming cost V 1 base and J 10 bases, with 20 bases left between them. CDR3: CASSQAEEGPLPEQFF. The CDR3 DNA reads TGTGCCAGCAGCCAAGCCGAGGAGGGCCCCCTTCCCGAGCAGTTCTTC. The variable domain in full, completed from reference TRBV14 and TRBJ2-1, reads EAGVTQFPSHSVIEKGQTVTLRCDPISGHDNLYWYRRVMGKEIKFLLHFVKESKQDESGMPNNRFLAERTGGTYSTLKVQPAELEDSGVYFCASSQAEEGPLPEQFFGPGTRLTVL.

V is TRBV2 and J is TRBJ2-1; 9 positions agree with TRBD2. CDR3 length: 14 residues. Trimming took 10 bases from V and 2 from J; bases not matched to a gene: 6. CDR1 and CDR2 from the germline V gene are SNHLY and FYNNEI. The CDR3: CATEREETYNEQFF. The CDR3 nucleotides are TGTGCCACCGAGCGGGAGGAGACCTACAATGAGCAGTTCTTC.

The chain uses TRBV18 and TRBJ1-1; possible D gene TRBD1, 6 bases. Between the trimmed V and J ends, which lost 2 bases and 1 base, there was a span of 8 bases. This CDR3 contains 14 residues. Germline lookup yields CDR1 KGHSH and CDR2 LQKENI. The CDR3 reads CASSPIQGNTEAFF. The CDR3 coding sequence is TGTGCCAGCTCACCAATACAGGGGAACACTGAAGCTTTCTTT.

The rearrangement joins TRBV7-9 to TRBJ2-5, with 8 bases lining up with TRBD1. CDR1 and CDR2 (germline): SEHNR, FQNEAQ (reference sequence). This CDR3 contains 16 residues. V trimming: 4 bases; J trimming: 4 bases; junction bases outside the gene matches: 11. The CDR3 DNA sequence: TGTGCCAGCAGCTCCTATGGTGGCAGGGGGCGAGAGACCCAGTACTTC. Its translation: CASSSYGGRGRETQYF.

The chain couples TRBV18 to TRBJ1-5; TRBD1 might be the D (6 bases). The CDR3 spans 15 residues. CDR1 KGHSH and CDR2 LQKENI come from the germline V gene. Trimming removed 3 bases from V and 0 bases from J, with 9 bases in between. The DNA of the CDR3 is TGTGCCAGCTCACCGGGACATTATAGCAATCAGCCCCAGCATTTT. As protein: CASSPGHYSNQPQHF. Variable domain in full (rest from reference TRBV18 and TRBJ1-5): NAGVMQNPRHLVRRRGQEARLRCSPMKGHSHVYWYRQLPEEGLKFMVYLQKENIIDESGMPKERFSAEFPKEGPSILRIQQVVRGDSAAYFCASSPGHYSNQPQHFGDGTRLSIL.

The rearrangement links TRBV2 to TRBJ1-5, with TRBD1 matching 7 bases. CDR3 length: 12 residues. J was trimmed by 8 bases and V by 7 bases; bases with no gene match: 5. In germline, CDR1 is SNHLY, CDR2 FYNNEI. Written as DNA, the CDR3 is TGTGCCAGCACCGACAGGGCGGAGCCCCAGCATTTT. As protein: CASTDRAEPQHF. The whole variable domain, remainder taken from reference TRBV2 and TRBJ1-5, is EPEVTQTPSHQVTQMGQEVILRCVPISNHLYFYWYRQILGQKVEFLVSFYNNEISEKSEIFDDQFSVERPDGSNFTLKIRSTKLEDSAMYFCASTDRAEPQHFGDGTRLSIL.

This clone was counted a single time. In DNA, the CDR3 is TGTGCCAGCAGCCTGCGACTAGCGGGAGACAATCGGCTAGTCAATGAGCAGTTCTTC. Amino acid sequence: CASSLRLAGDNRLVNEQFF. The J gene is TRBJ2-1, the V gene TRBV7-2; 12 nucleotides align to TRBD2. The CDR3 loop spans 19 amino acids. In germline, CDR1 is SGHTA, CDR2 FQGNSA. V shed 5 bases and J 6 bases; nucleotides not matched to a gene: 17.

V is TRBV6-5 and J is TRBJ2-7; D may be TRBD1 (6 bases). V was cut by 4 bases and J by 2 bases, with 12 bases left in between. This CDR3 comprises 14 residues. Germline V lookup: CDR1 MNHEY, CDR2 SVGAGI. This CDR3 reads CASSSHRDPYEQYF. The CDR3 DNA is TGTGCCAGCAGTTCCCACAGGGACCCCTACGAGCAGTACTTC.